These 28 T cell receptor beta chains originate from one sample sequenced in a study of early T cells in non-severe SARS-CoV-2 infection. Via MiXCR, TCRdb re-called the 5' RACE reads, giving one row per CDR3 protein. This sample has about 59,000 distinct CDR3 sequences; approximately 13% occur once, and the top ten carry around a tenth. The input for sequencing was whole blood, taken at baseline. Receptors were obtained from an adult who was a healthcare worker with PCR-confirmed SARS-CoV-2 infection or an uninfected control (not recorded which).

Ten or more counts support this clonotype. The V call is TRBV10-3, the J call TRBJ1-5, with 9 bases aligning to TRBD1. CDR1 and CDR2 (germline): ENHRY, SYGVKD. Trimming took 6 bases from V and 7 from J; bases not matched to a gene: 4. The CDR3 totals 13 residues. CDR3 nucleotides: TGTGCCATCAGGGGACAGGGAGGGCAGCCCCAGCATTTT. It yields the protein CAIRGQGGQPQHF.

This chain uses TRBV6-5 with TRBJ2-5, with 10 bases fitting TRBD2. This CDR3 spans 16 amino acids. The ends lost 2 bases at V and 4 bases at J; junction bases unmatched: 7. Germline V lookup: CDR1 MNHEY, CDR2 SVGAGI. CDR3 in amino acids: CASSYRSSGGRETQYF. CDR3 DNA sequence: TGTGCCAGCAGTTACCGGTCTAGCGGGGGTCGAGAGACCCAGTACTTC.

The chain is built from TRBV5-5 and TRBJ1-1; TRBD1 agrees at 8 bases. V lost 6 bases, J lost 4 bases, and 8 bases stayed unmatched. The CDR3 covers 14 residues. Germline CDR1 reads SGHKS; CDR2 reads YYEKEE (reference sequence). In nucleotides, the CDR3 is TGTGCCAGCAACCAGGGGGCGGCGCGCACTGAAGCTTTCTTT. Translating it yields CASNQGAARTEAFF.

The chain employs TRBV15 and TRBJ2-7; D perhaps matches TRBD2 (5 bases). V dropped 0 bases and J dropped 2 bases, with 8 bases sitting between them. CDR1 LNHNV and CDR2 YYDKDF come from the germline V gene (reference sequence). The CDR3 runs 14 residues. CDR3 residues: CATSRDFGAYEQYF. In DNA form, the CDR3 reads TGTGCCACCAGCAGAGATTTCGGGGCCTACGAGCAGTACTTC.

The chain couples TRBV12-3 or TRBV12-4 to TRBJ2-7; D remains unclear. V dropped 0 bases and J dropped 1 base, with 10 bases sitting between them. The CDR3 is made up of 15 amino acids. The CDR3 here is CASSLAPAGSYEQYF. The CDR3 DNA reads TGTGCCAGCAGTTTAGCGCCAGCCGGGTCCTACGAGCAGTACTTC.

J is TRBJ2-1 and V is TRBV29-1; 8 positions match TRBD2. In germline, CDR1 is SQVTM, CDR2 ANQGSEA. V lost 4 bases, J lost 7 bases, and 6 bases stayed unmatched. This CDR3 comprises 13 residues. The CDR3 DNA sequence: TGCAGCGTTGCCAGCGGGAGAGGTAATGAGCAGTTCTTC. Translating it yields CSVASGRGNEQFF.

This clonotype was found a few times. The chain is built from TRBV11-3 and TRBJ2-2; the D is unclear. With 2 bases removed from V and 6 bases from J, the gap between germline ends came to 4 bases. In germline, CDR1 is SGHNT, CDR2 YENEEA. The CDR3 is 12 amino acids. The CDR3 loop reads CASSLWAGELFF. CDR3 DNA: TGTGCCAGCAGCTTATGGGCCGGGGAGCTGTTTTTT.

The chain recombines TRBV3-1 with TRBJ1-2; D uncertain. The V end was cut by 7 bases, the J end by 2 bases, with 8 bases between. Germline-derived CDR1 and CDR2 are LGHDT and YNNKEL (reference sequence). This CDR3 contains 12 residues. The CDR3 nucleotides read TGTGCCAGCACTGACGTGAACTATGGCTACACCTTC. Its translation is CASTDVNYGYTF.

This clonotype was recorded at least ten times. The rearrangement joins TRBV20-1 to TRBJ2-7; weak D call: TRBD2 (6 bases). Germline V gene lookup returns CDR1 DFQATT and CDR2 SNEGSKA (reference sequence). V was clipped by 5 bases and J by 5 bases, with 19 bases between them. The CDR3 runs 14 residues. CDR3 DNA: TGCAGTGCTGGGGGATGGGGAGGCCCTGACGAGCAGTACTTC. Translation gives CSAGGWGGPDEQYF.

This clonotype was seen more than once but under ten times. The chain is built from TRBV19 and TRBJ2-3, with D possibly being TRBD2 (6 bases). This CDR3 is built from 15 residues. Trimming left V 1 base short and J 4 bases short, with 12 bases between. Germline-derived CDR1 and CDR2 are LNHDA and SQIVND (reference sequence). CDR3 amino acids: CASSIAGGTPDTQYF. The DNA of the CDR3 is TGTGCCAGTAGTATAGCCGGCGGGACCCCAGATACGCAGTATTTT.

The V gene is TRBV29-1, the J gene TRBJ2-3; D gene uncertain. Trimming stripped 0 bases from V and 0 bases from J, with 13 bases between. The CDR3 consists of 16 residues. The germline gives CDR1 SQVTM, CDR2 ANQGSEA. CDR3 nucleotide sequence: TGCAGCGTTGAAGATGCCGGGTCCCGGAGCACAGATACGCAGTATTTT. The encoded protein is CSVEDAGSRSTDTQYF.

The rearrangement uses TRBV5-1 and TRBJ2-5, with D maybe TRBD2 (6 bases). In germline, CDR1 is SGHRS, CDR2 YFSETQ. The V gene lost 5 bases and the J gene lost 4 bases, with 12 bases spanning the gap. This CDR3 has 13 amino acids. CDR3 region: CASRRSEGETQYF. CDR3 in DNA: TGCGCCAGCAGACGCTCGGAGGGAGAGACCCAGTACTTC.

This clonotype was picked up a small number of times. CDR3 in amino acids: CASSSLPRGASYEQYF. Written as DNA, the CDR3 is TGTGCCAGCAGCTCCCTACCTCGGGGCGCATCTTACGAGCAGTACTTC. V is TRBV7-2 and J is TRBJ2-7; D is perhaps TRBD1 or TRBD2 (5 bases each). V lost 4 bases and J 4 bases, leaving 20 bases between the germline ends. CDR1 is SGHTA, CDR2 FQGNSA, per germline. The CDR3 contains 16 residues.

This clonotype was recorded many times. V is TRBV5-6 and J is TRBJ1-2; unclear D gene. The CDR3 has 13 residues. V shed 2 bases and J shed 3 bases, with 8 bases lying between them. CDR1 and CDR2 (germline): SGHDT, YYEEEE. CDR3 nucleotide sequence: TGTGCCAGCAGCTTTGGCAGCTACTATGGCTACACCTTC. It encodes CASSFGSYYGYTF.

The sample holds many counts of this clonotype. V and J are TRBV7-2 and TRBJ2-1, with TRBD2 matching over 7 bases. V dropped 8 bases and J dropped 0; count of bases not matched to a gene: 7. Germline V gives CDR1 SGHTA, CDR2 FQGNSA. The CDR3 is made up of 15 amino acids. In nucleotides, the CDR3 is TGTGCCAGCGGGAGGGATTCGAGCTCCTACAATGAGCAGTTCTTC. Amino acids: CASGRDSSSYNEQFF. The whole variable domain, remainder taken from reference TRBV7-2 and TRBJ2-1, is GAGVSQSPSNKVTEKGKDVELRCDPISGHTALYWYRQSLGQGLEFLIYFQGNSAPDKSGLPSDRFSAERTGGSVSTLTIQRTQQEDSAVYLCASGRDSSSYNEQFFGPGTRLTVL.

The chain joins TRBV2 to TRBJ1-5; TRBD1 agrees at 7 bases. There are 16 residues in the CDR3. Germline-derived CDR1 and CDR2 are SNHLY and FYNNEI. With 5 bases clipped from V and 5 bases from J, the junction kept 12 bases outside the gene matches. The CDR3 here is CASSIDRVKVDQPQHF. The CDR3 DNA follows: TGTGCCAGCAGTATAGACAGGGTAAAGGTTGATCAGCCCCAGCATTTT.

This clonotype appeared a few times. The J gene is TRBJ1-2, the V gene TRBV29-1; D unclear. Trimming took 0 bases from V and 8 from J, leaving 19 bases between them. The CDR3 is made up of 15 amino acids. Germline CDR1 SQVTM, CDR2 ANQGSEA. The CDR3 nucleotides read TGCAGCGTTGAAGATCGAAGAGGACCGGCTGACGGCTACACCTTC. It specifies CSVEDRRGPADGYTF.

The CDR3 nucleotides read TGTGCCAGCAGTAAGACTAGCGGGGGGGCTGGGACAGATACGCAGTATTTT. Amino acid sequence: CASSKTSGGAGTDTQYF. J is TRBJ2-3 and V is TRBV7-2, with TRBD2 matching over 14 bases. Unmatched junction bases numbered 8, after V lost 6 bases and J lost 3 bases. Germline V gene sequence: CDR1 SGHTA, CDR2 FQGNSA. CDR3 length equals 17 residues.

This sequence joins TRBV28 and TRBJ1-1, with D unclear. This CDR3 has 12 residues. Germline-derived CDR1 and CDR2 are MDHEN and SYDVKM. Trimming cost V 2 bases and J 6 bases, with 7 bases left between them. The chain's CDR3 is CASSLTEAEAFF. The CDR3, as DNA: TGTGCCAGCAGTTTAACGGAGGCTGAAGCTTTCTTT.

The sample holds many counts of this clonotype. V is TRBV11-3 and J is TRBJ1-1; the D is unclear. Per germline, CDR1 SGHNT and CDR2 YENEEA. CDR3 length: 13 amino acids. Trimming took off 5 bases at V and 4 bases at J, with 11 bases between the two ends. The CDR3 region is CASSPYGSTEAFF. CDR3 DNA sequence: TGTGCCAGCAGCCCATATGGTTCCACTGAAGCTTTCTTT.

With respect to this clonotype: The germline gene is not matched at one end of the junction; a read error may be the cause. This chain links TRBV5-1 with TRBJ2-7, with D possibly TRBD1 on 6 matching bases. Germline CDR1 SGHRS, CDR2 YFSETQ. The CDR3 loop spans 16 amino acids. This CDR3 is CASSPDTGYPSHEQYF. CDR3 DNA: TGCGCCAGCAGCCCAGATACAGGGTATCCCTCCCACGAGCAGTACTTC.

This clonotype appeared a few times. J is TRBJ2-7 and V is TRBV18; either TRBD1 or TRBD2 may supply D (6 bases each). V was cut by 2 bases and J by 4 bases, with 9 bases left in between. Germline CDR1 KGHSH, CDR2 LQKENI. This CDR3 has 13 amino acids. In DNA, the CDR3 is TGTGCCAGCTCACCAAAGGGGGGTTACGAGCAGTACTTC. This translates into CASSPKGGYEQYF.

The chain couples TRBV3-1 to TRBJ2-2; tentative D call: TRBD2 (5 bases). CDR1 and CDR2 (germline): LGHDT, YNNKEL (reference sequence). The CDR3 totals 13 residues. Trimming shortened V by 4 bases and J by 7 bases, and 10 bases separated the two germline ends. The CDR3 coding sequence is TGTGCCAGCAGCCGGAAAGGAGGCGGGGAGCTGTTTTTT. The encoded protein is CASSRKGGGELFF.

There are many counts of this clonotype. This chain uses TRBV12-5 with TRBJ2-1, with D maybe TRBD2 (5 bases). Looked up from germline, CDR1 is LGHNT and CDR2 is FRNRAP. The CDR3 spans 15 residues. The V and J ends lost 6 bases and 0 bases respectively, with 12 bases between them. The CDR3 coding sequence is TGTGCTAGTGGCTTACAAGGGAGCTCCTACAATGAGCAGTTCTTC. It translates to CASGLQGSSYNEQFF.

V and J are TRBV27 and TRBJ1-4; D unresolved. The CDR3 covers 13 residues. V dropped 8 bases and J dropped 3 bases, with 10 bases sitting between them. Per germline, CDR1 MNHEY and CDR2 SMNVEV (reference sequence). Here the CDR3 DNA reads TGTGCCAGCGGGGTAGGAGCTAATGAAAAACTGTTTTTT. It translates to CASGVGANEKLFF. The full variable domain, in which reference TRBV27 and TRBJ1-4 provide the parts outside the CDR3, is EAQVTQNPRYLITVTGKKLTVTCSQNMNHEYMSWYRQDPGLGLRQIYYSMNVEVTDKGDVPEGYKVSRKEKRNFPLILESPSPNQTSLYFCASGVGANEKLFFGSGTQLSVL.

This rearrangement joins TRBV11-2 to TRBJ2-7; D is unresolved. The germline V gene encodes CDR1 SGHAT and CDR2 FQNNGV. The CDR3 is 14 residues long. V was shortened by 5 bases and J by 3 bases, with 14 bases between the two germline ends. The CDR3 DNA reads TGTGCCAGCAGCGCCGGACCCCACCTCTACGAGCAGTACTTC. This encodes CASSAGPHLYEQYF.

The chain couples TRBV24-1 to TRBJ1-2, with D maybe TRBD1 (5 bases). This CDR3 is 14 amino acids long. V lost 3 bases and J 6 bases, leaving 13 bases between the germline ends. Germline CDR1 KGHDR, CDR2 SFDVKD. The CDR3 DNA sequence: TGTGCCACCAGTGATCCCGACGTCAGGGATGGCTACACCTTC. This translates into CATSDPDVRDGYTF.

This chain joins TRBV4-2 and TRBJ2-3; weak D call: TRBD2 (6 bases). The germline gives CDR1 LGHNA, CDR2 YNFKEQ. V was cut by 4 bases and J by 0 bases, with 11 bases left in between. The CDR3 covers 15 residues. Here the CDR3 DNA reads TGTGCCAGCAGCCGTTGGACTACCAGCACAGATACGCAGTATTTT. Translated: CASSRWTTSTDTQYF.